This passage covers 17 T cell receptor beta chains from one sample sequenced in a study of Graves' ophthalmopathy and Graves' hyperthyroidism. Amplified TCR beta CDR3 regions were obtained using RNA transcripts as template. HTBI primers were employed in first-round RT-PCR, then a second-round multiplex PCR followed. TCRdb recomputed calls from the multiplex PCR reads with MiXCR, one row per CDR3 protein. The data contain roughly 610,000 distinct CDR3 sequences, 22% of them singletons. The sample comprised peripheral blood. The receptors originated from a woman younger than 30 with stable Graves' hyperthyroidism. Some clones in this sample may be carry-over from other donors' samples.

Remarks on this clonotype: A junction boundary mismatches the germline segment, possibly from a read error. The chain is built from TRBV18 and TRBJ2-3, with 11 positions matching TRBD2. This CDR3 has 15 amino acids. Germline V CDR1 and CDR2: KGHSH, LQKENI. The CDR3 reads CASSDGTSGTDTRYF. The CDR3 DNA is TGTGCCAGCTCCGACGGGACTAGCGGCACAGATACGCGGTATTTT. Filled out from reference TRBV18 and TRBJ2-3, the complete variable domain reads NAGVMQNPRHLVRRRGQEARLRCSPMKGHSHVYWYRQLPEEGLKFMVYLQKENIIDESGMPKERFSAEFPKEGPSILRIQQVVRGDSAAYFCASSDGTSGTDTRYFGPGTRLTVL.

This clonotype was counted many times. The V gene is TRBV5-1, the J gene TRBJ1-1; D remains ambiguous. The CDR3 is 13 amino acids. V shed 2 bases and J shed 3 bases, with 8 bases lying between them. CDR1 SGHRS and CDR2 YFSETQ come from the germline V gene. The CDR3 DNA sequence: TGCGCCAGCAGCTTTTCAGCCGACACTGAAGCTTTCTTT. Amino acids: CASSFSADTEAFF.

This clonotype occurred many times. This chain uses TRBV5-1 with TRBJ1-1, with D possibly matching TRBD1 (5 bases). The CDR3 contains 14 residues. CDR1 and CDR2 (germline): SGHRS, YFSETQ. Trimming stripped 3 bases from V and 6 bases from J, with 15 bases between. CDR3 nucleotides: TGCGCCAGCAGCTCAAGGGGCCGAGTGGCTGAAGCTTTCTTT. Its protein is CASSSRGRVAEAFF.

This rearrangement joins TRBV6-2 or TRBV6-3 to TRBJ2-2; possibly TRBD1 for D (5 bases). Germline V gene data show CDR1 as MNHEY and CDR2 as SVGEGT. Trimming took 4 bases from V and 5 from J, leaving 11 bases between them. The CDR3 length is 14 residues. The CDR3 sequence is CASSWQGWTGELFF. The CDR3 nucleotides read TGTGCCAGCAGTTGGCAGGGTTGGACCGGGGAGCTGTTTTTT.

This sequence joins TRBV5-1 and TRBJ1-3, with a weak D call TRBD1 (6 bases). The length of the CDR3 is 14 residues. Germline V gene sequence: CDR1 SGHRS, CDR2 YFSETQ. V lost 4 bases, J lost 3 bases, and 11 bases lay in between. CDR3 protein: CASSVGGLGNTIYF. The CDR3, as DNA: TGCGCCAGCAGCGTAGGGGGTCTTGGAAACACCATATATTTT.

The J gene is TRBJ1-6, the V gene TRBV11-3; 7 nucleotides line up with TRBD1. CDR3 length: 15 residues. Germline V gene sequence: CDR1 SGHNT, CDR2 YENEEA. V shed 5 bases and J 2 bases; nucleotides not matched to a gene: 3. CDR3 protein: CASSPQGTYNSPLHF. CDR3 coding DNA: TGTGCCAGCAGCCCACAGGGGACCTATAATTCACCCCTCCACTTT.

This clonotype was detected a few times. The gene calls are TRBV6-1 and TRBJ1-1, with TRBD1 as a possible D gene (6 bases). The CDR3 runs to 14 residues. Germline V lookup: CDR1 MNHNS, CDR2 SASEGT. Deletions cut 2 bases from V and 3 bases from J, with 10 bases between. This CDR3 is CASSERRQDTEAFF. In DNA, the CDR3 is TGTGCCAGCAGTGAACGGAGACAGGACACTGAAGCTTTCTTT.

The CDR3 spells CASSWDSGGGEQYF. DNA for the CDR3: TGTGCCAGCAGTTGGGACTCGGGGGGCGGCGAGCAGTACTTC. The chain links TRBV2 to TRBJ2-7, with D perhaps matching TRBD2 (7 bases). V lost 5 bases and J 6 bases, leaving 17 bases between the germline ends. The CDR3 length is 14 residues. Germline loops: CDR1 SNHLY, CDR2 FYNNEI.

This clonotype was observed at least ten times. V is TRBV6-1 and J is TRBJ2-5, with TRBD1 identical over 7 bases. Germline V lookup: CDR1 MNHNS, CDR2 SASEGT. V was clipped by 6 bases and J by 6 bases; unmatched bases: 7. This CDR3 contains 13 residues. The DNA of the CDR3 is TGTGCCAGCAGGGAAACAGGGGTACAGACCCAGTACTTC. Its protein is CASRETGVQTQYF.

This clonotype was picked up one time. This rearrangement joins TRBV6-1 to TRBJ1-1; 7 bases are a match to TRBD1. The V and J ends lost 6 bases and 3 bases, in that order; junction bases with no gene match: 4. CDR1 and CDR2 (germline): MNHNS, SASEGT. The CDR3 extends over 13 amino acids. The CDR3 region has the DNA TGTGCCAGCAGCATGGGACAGTACACTGAAGCTTTCTTT. As protein: CASSMGQYTEAFF.

The chain employs TRBV20-1 and TRBJ2-5; unclear D gene. Germline V lookup: CDR1 DFQATT, CDR2 SNEGSKA (reference sequence). The CDR3 extends over 15 amino acids. V was shortened by 2 bases and J by 1 base, with 14 bases between the two germline ends. This CDR3 reads CSARMVAQPQETQYF. CDR3 coding DNA: TGCAGTGCTAGAATGGTCGCTCAGCCCCAAGAGACCCAGTACTTC.

This clonotype showed up many times. The rearrangement uses TRBV5-6 and TRBJ2-5; no clear D gene. Germline V gene lookup returns CDR1 SGHDT and CDR2 YYEEEE. This CDR3 comprises 14 residues. The ends were cut back, 4 bases at V and 0 bases at J, with 10 bases in the middle. CDR3 loop: CASSPVGNQETQYF. The CDR3 region has the DNA TGTGCCAGCAGCCCGGTGGGGAACCAAGAGACCCAGTACTTC.

This clonotype was seen at least ten times. V is TRBV9 and J is TRBJ2-7, with TRBD2 matching 7 bases. The germline CDR1 and CDR2 sequences are SGDLS and YYNGEE. This CDR3 has 12 residues. Unmatched junction bases numbered 11, after V lost 10 bases and J lost 7 bases. CDR3 sequence (DNA): TGTGCCGGTCGCGGGAGATCGAGTGAGCAGTACTTC. Protein sequence: CAGRGRSSEQYF. Variable domain in full (rest from reference TRBV9 and TRBJ2-7): DSGVTQTPKHLITATGQRVTLRCSPRSGDLSVYWYQQSLDQGLQFLIQYYNGEERAKGNILERFSAQQFPDLHSELNLSSLELGDSALYFCAGRGRSSEQYFGPGTRLTVT.

This clonotype was picked up many times. The V call is TRBV6-5, the J call TRBJ1-1; tentative D call: TRBD1 (6 bases). The CDR3 extends over 14 amino acids. In germline, CDR1 is MNHEY, CDR2 SVGAGI. Deletions cut 6 bases from V and 1 base from J, with 12 bases between. In DNA form, the CDR3 reads TGTGCCAGCAGAAAGGGGGATAGGAACACTGAAGCTTTCTTT. Translating gives CASRKGDRNTEAFF.

In its sample, this clonotype was seen many times. Written as DNA, the CDR3 is TGTGCCAGCAGTTCCCCCAGCGGGGAAAGGGGCACTGAAGCTTTCTTT. Its translation: CASSSPSGERGTEAFF. This chain joins TRBV28 and TRBJ1-1, with D possibly being TRBD1 (5 bases). V shed 4 bases and J shed 4 bases, with 19 bases lying between them. CDR1 and CDR2 from the germline V gene are MDHEN and SYDVKM. The CDR3 sequence is 16 residues long.

V and J are TRBV27 and TRBJ2-7; D uncertain. The length of the CDR3 is 13 residues. CDR1 is MNHEY and CDR2 is SMNVEV in the germline V gene (reference sequence). The V gene lost 0 bases and the J gene lost 4 bases, with 7 bases spanning the gap. CDR3 loop: CASSLSSEYEQYF. As DNA, the CDR3 is TGTGCCAGCAGTTTATCTTCGGAGTACGAGCAGTACTTC.

This clonotype showed up just a few times. The chain uses TRBV20-1 and TRBJ1-5; 10 bases match TRBD1. Germline lookup yields CDR1 DFQATT and CDR2 SNEGSKA (reference sequence). Trimming removed 3 bases from V and 4 bases from J; junction bases left unmatched: 3. The CDR3 loop spans 14 amino acids. The CDR3 here is CSASPGQGNQPQHF. In nucleotides, the CDR3 is TGCAGTGCTAGCCCGGGACAGGGGAATCAGCCCCAGCATTTT.